The T cell receptor beta chain under discussion was sequenced for a study of patients and donors after allogeneic stem cell transplantation. The ends were cut back, 0 bases at V and 3 bases at J, with 2 bases in the middle. Germline assignment: CDR1 SGHTA and CDR2 FQGNSA. This CDR3 contains 13 residues. TCRdb re-called the RT-PCR reads with MiXCR, one entry per CDR3 protein. The sample lists roughly 180,000 distinct CDR3 sequences, approximately 41% occurring once. The receptor's source is a human donor who was either an allogeneic HSCT recipient or a stem cell or donor lymphocyte infusion donor (not recorded which). It is not recorded whose cells these are; they may come from a transplant donor. V gene TRBV7-2 combines with J gene TRBJ2-2, with D unclear. Material for sequencing was blood, either unsorted or a sorted T cell fraction (not recorded which). The CDR3 spells CASSLAYTGELFF. The CDR3 region has the DNA TGTGCCAGCAGCTTAGCCTACACCGGGGAGCTGTTTTTT.